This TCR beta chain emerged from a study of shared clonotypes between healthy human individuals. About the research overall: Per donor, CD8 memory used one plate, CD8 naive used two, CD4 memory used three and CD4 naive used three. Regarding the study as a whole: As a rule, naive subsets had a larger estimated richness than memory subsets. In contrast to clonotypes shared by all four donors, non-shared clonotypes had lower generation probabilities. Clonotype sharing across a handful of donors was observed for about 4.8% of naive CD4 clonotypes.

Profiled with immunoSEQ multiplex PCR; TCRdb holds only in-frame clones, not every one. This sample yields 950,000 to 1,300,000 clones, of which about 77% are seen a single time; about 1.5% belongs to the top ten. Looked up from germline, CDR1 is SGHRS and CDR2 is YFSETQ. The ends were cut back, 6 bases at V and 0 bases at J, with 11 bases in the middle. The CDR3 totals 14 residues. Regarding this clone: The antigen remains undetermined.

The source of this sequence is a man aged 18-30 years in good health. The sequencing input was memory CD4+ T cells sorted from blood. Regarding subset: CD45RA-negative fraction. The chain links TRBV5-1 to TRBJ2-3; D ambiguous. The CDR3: CASNRYASTDTQYF. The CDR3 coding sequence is TGCGCCAGCAATCGATATGCTAGCACAGATACGCAGTATTTT. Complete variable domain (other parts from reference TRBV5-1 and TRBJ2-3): KAGVTQTPRYLIKTRGQQVTLSCSPISGHRSVSWYQQTPGQGLQFLFEYFSETQRNKGNFPGRFSGRQFSNSRSEMNVSTLELGDSALYLCASNRYASTDTQYFGPGTRLTVL.